This is a list of T cell receptor beta chains from one sample in a study of cytomegalovirus exposure and HLA in healthy donors. The protocol was immunoSEQ multiplex PCR, while the TCRdb copy is restricted to in-frame clones and leaves out a portion. The sample consists of tens of thousands of clones, about four fifths of them appearing once. Sample: PBMCs. Every receptor here comes from a man aged 40-49 years in good health and CMV-seronegative. CDR3s include the opening cysteine and the closing phenylalanine or tryptophan. D genes are given only for firm matches. Clone size is shown for a subset of rows, as once, few, many or a class of expanded clone.

D,size,J,V,DNA,CDR3
.,few,TRBJ2-2,TRBV13,TGTGCCAGCAGCTCCCAGGGTGTTGGGATTTGGAGCACCGGGGAGCTGTTTTTT,CASSSQGVGIWSTGELFF
.,.,TRBJ2-6,TRBV28,TGTGCCAGCAGTGGACAGAGCTCTGGGGCCAACGTCCTGACTTTC,CASSGQSSGANVLTF
.,.,TRBJ1-1,TRBV7-9,TGTGCCAGCAGCTTAACGGCTGAAGCTTTCTTT,CASSLTAEAFF
TRBD1,.,TRBJ2-1,TRBV9,TGTGCCAGCAGCCCACCCGACAGGGAGTACAGCAATGAGCAGTTCTTC,CASSPPDREYSNEQFF
.,.,TRBJ2-5,TRBV11-2,TGTGCCAGCAGCTTAGCGGGGGAGACCCAGTACTTC,CASSLAGETQYF
.,few,TRBJ1-5,TRBV28,TGTGCCAGTTCTAGCCGCCAGGCGGTTAGGTATCAGCCCCAGCATTTT,CASSSRQAVRYQPQHF
TRBD1,.,TRBJ1-4,TRBV28,TGTGCCAGCAGCCCCGGGACAGGGGGCAATGAAAAACTGTTTTTT,CASSPGTGGNEKLFF
.,.,TRBJ1-5,TRBV9,TGTGCCAGCAGCGTAGGCGGCGCGGGGAATCAGCCCCAGCATTTT,CASSVGGAGNQPQHF
.,.,TRBJ1-1,TRBV29-1,TGCAGCGTTGAACCCCGAACAAGTACTGAAGCTTTCTTT,CSVEPRTSTEAFF
.,.,TRBJ1-4,TRBV6-5,TGTGCCAGCAGTTACTCGGGGGAGGGGCGGGAAAAACTGTTTTTT,CASSYSGEGREKLFF
.,.,TRBJ2-5,TRBV29-1,TGCAGCTCGATAGGGGGGGAGGGCCAAGAGACCCAGTACTTC,CSSIGGEGQETQYF
TRBD1,.,TRBJ2-3,TRBV29-1,TGCAGCGTTGCCCGGACAGGGCTAGGAGATACGCAGTATTTT,CSVARTGLGDTQYF
.,.,TRBJ2-7,TRBV10-3,TGTGCCATCAGTCCAGAGGTCTCCGAGCAGTACTTC,CAISPEVSEQYF
TRBD1,.,TRBJ2-7,TRBV5-1,TGCGCCAGCAGCTTGGGGACAGGGGTCCACGAGCAGTACTTC,CASSLGTGVHEQYF
TRBD2,few,TRBJ2-1,TRBV7-7,TGTGCTAGCAGCTTGGGACTAGCGGGAGCGAGGGATGAGCAGTTCTTC,CASSLGLAGARDEQFF
TRBD2,.,TRBJ2-2,TRBV5-1,TGCGCCAGCAGCTTGTACGGGGGGACCGGGGAGCTGTTTTTT,CASSLYGGTGELFF
.,few,TRBJ2-7,TRBV9,TGTGCCAGCAGCGTAGTAAGGGGACATTCCTACGAGCAGTACTTC,CASSVVRGHSYEQYF
.,.,TRBJ1-1,TRBV15,TGTGCCACCAGCAGAGGCCGACAGAACATGAACACTGAAGCTTTCTTT,CATSRGRQNMNTEAFF
TRBD2,.,TRBJ2-2,TRBV7-2,TGTGCCAGCAGCCCGGGACTAGCGGGTGCCGGGGAGCTGTTTTTT,CASSPGLAGAGELFF
.,.,TRBJ1-3,TRBV7-8,TGTGCCAGCATCCTAGCCGGGGAGGCGTCTGGAAACACCATATATTTT,CASILAGEASGNTIYF
TRBD2,.,TRBJ2-1,TRBV19,TGTGCCAGTAGTATAGATCGGGGGGATTACAATGAGCAGTTCTTC,CASSIDRGDYNEQFF
TRBD1,few,TRBJ1-1,TRBV11-3,TGTGCCAGCAGCCCGGGACAGGTTGCTCAAGCTTTCTTT,CASSPGQVAQAFF
TRBD2,.,TRBJ2-1,TRBV6-5,TGTGCCAGCAGTTCCTTACTAGCGGGAGGGGGTGAGCAGTTCTTC,CASSSLLAGGGEQFF
TRBD1,few,TRBJ1-2,TRBV29-1,TGCAGCGCCGTGGGACAGGACTATGGCTACACCTTC,CSAVGQDYGYTF
.,.,TRBJ1-2,TRBV28,TGTGCCAGCAGTTTATTCAGACAAAACTATGGCTACACCTTC,CASSLFRQNYGYTF
TRBD1,.,TRBJ1-2,TRBV27,TGTGCCAGCAGTTTCGACAGGGTTTTTAGCTATGGCTACACCTTC,CASSFDRVFSYGYTF
TRBD1,.,TRBJ2-6,TRBV4-2,TGTGCCAGCAGCCGAGTACAGGGGGCGCAGGGGGCCAACGTCCTGACTTTC,CASSRVQGAQGANVLTF
.,.,TRBJ1-6,TRBV4-1,TGCGCCAGCAGCGCGGGGGGGAAGAATTCACCCCTCCACTTT,CASSAGGKNSPLHF
TRBD2,.,TRBJ2-7,TRBV25-1,TGTGCCAGTTCACTAGCGGGAGCAGGGGAGCAGTACTTC,CASSLAGAGEQYF
.,.,TRBJ1-2,TRBV2,TGTGCCAGCACTTACCCCCGCCAGGAGGGGATCCACTATGGCTACACCTTC,CASTYPRQEGIHYGYTF
.,.,TRBJ1-2,TRBV27,TGTGCCAGCAGTAGTTACGCCAGGGCATGGAATGGCTACACCTTC,CASSSYARAWNGYTF
.,.,TRBJ2-3,TRBV28,TGTGCCAGCAGCCCACTTGAGGCAGTAACAGATACGCAGTATTTT,CASSPLEAVTDTQYF
.,.,TRBJ1-3,TRBV6-5,TGTGCCAGCAGTTACTCCCTTAGGGGCACCATATATTTT,CASSYSLRGTIYF
.,.,TRBJ2-2,TRBV5-8,TGTGCCAGCAGCCCCACATACACCGGGGAGCTGTTTTTT,CASSPTYTGELFF
.,.,TRBJ2-7,TRBV5-1,TGCGCCAGCAGCCCCGCCGTGGGCTCGCCGCAGTACTTC,CASSPAVGSPQYF
.,.,TRBJ1-5,TRBV6-5,TGTGCCAGCAGTTACGGCCAGGGCAATCAGCCCCAGCATTTT,CASSYGQGNQPQHF
.,.,TRBJ2-7,TRBV10-3,TGTGCCACCCAATCGGCGCGGGAAGGTGATGAGCAGTACTTC,CATQSAREGDEQYF
.,.,TRBJ2-2,TRBV11-2,TGTGCCAGCAGCTTAGACACCTCGGACAGAGGGACCGGGGAGCTGTTTTTT,CASSLDTSDRGTGELFF
TRBD1,.,TRBJ1-2,TRBV18,TGTGCCAGCTCACCCGGGACAGGGACCTATGGCTACACCTTC,CASSPGTGTYGYTF
.,.,TRBJ2-1,TRBV25-1,TGTGCCAGCAGTGAATATTCCAGGGGCTCCTACAATGAGCAGTTCTTC,CASSEYSRGSYNEQFF
.,.,TRBJ2-7,TRBV6-6,TGTGCCAGCAGCCCCGCTGGGAGCTCCTACGAGCAGTACTTC,CASSPAGSSYEQYF
.,.,TRBJ1-2,TRBV5-1,TGCGCCAGCAGCTTGGATCCGACAGTTGACTATGGCTACACCTTC,CASSLDPTVDYGYTF
.,once,TRBJ1-2,TRBV2,TGTGCCAGCAGTTTCTTGCAGATCTATGGCTACACCTTC,CASSFLQIYGYTF
TRBD1,.,TRBJ2-7,TRBV5-1,TGCGCCAGCAGGTCGATCCCGGGACAGCTTACCTACGAGCAGTACTTC,CASRSIPGQLTYEQYF
.,once,TRBJ1-1,TRBV2,TGTGCCAGCATCAGAGCGGGGGCGGGAGCTTTCTTT,CASIRAGAGAFF
TRBD2,.,TRBJ2-2,TRBV18,TGTGCCAGCTCACCAATAGCGGGAGGGAACACCGGGGAGCTGTTTTTT,CASSPIAGGNTGELFF
.,.,TRBJ2-7,TRBV7-6,TGTGCCAGCAGCCTGGACAGCTTGGGACAATACGAGCAGTACTTC,CASSLDSLGQYEQYF